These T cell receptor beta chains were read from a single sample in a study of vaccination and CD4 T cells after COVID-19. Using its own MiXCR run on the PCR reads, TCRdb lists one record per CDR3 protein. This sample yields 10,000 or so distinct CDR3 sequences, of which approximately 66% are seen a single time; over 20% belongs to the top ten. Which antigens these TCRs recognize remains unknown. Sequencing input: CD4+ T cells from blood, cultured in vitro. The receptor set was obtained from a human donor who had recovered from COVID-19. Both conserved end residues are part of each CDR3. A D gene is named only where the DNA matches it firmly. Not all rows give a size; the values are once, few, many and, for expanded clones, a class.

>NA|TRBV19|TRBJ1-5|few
CASSTRQSGNQPQHF
TGTGCCAGTAGTACTCGACAGAGTGGCAATCAGCCCCAGCATTTT
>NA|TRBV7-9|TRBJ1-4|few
CASSLGQLAGTKEKLFF
TGTGCCAGCAGCTTAGGTCAATTAGCAGGGACGAAGGAAAAACTGTTTTTT
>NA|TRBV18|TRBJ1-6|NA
CASSPGAGRLYNSPLHF
TGTGCCAGCTCACCCGGGGCAGGAAGGTTGTATAATTCACCCCTCCACTTT
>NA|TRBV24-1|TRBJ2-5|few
CATARGGGETQYF
TGTGCCACCGCACGGGGTGGGGGGGAGACCCAGTACTTC
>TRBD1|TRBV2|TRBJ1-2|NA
CASRGGQVGGYGYTF
TGTGCCAGCAGAGGAGGACAGGTCGGAGGCTATGGCTACACCTTC
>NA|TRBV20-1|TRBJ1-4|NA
CSAKIPGYNEKLFF
TGCAGTGCCAAAATACCGGGTTATAATGAAAAACTGTTTTTT
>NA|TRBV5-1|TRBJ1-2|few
CASSLAAGVGYTF
TGCGCCAGCAGCTTGGCGGCAGGGGTTGGCTACACCTTC
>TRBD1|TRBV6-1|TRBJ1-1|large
CASRLQGAKGTEAFF
TGTGCCAGCAGGTTACAGGGGGCCAAGGGCACTGAAGCTTTCTTT
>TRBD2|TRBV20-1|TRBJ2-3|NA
CSAPRSTSGGRRGDTQYF
TGCAGTGCACCCCGTTCGACTAGCGGGGGGAGACGGGGAGATACGCAGTATTTT
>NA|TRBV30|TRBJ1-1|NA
CAWSAAAATEAFF
TGTGCCTGGAGCGCCGCCGCAGCCACTGAAGCTTTCTTT
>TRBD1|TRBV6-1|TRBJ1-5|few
CASRFTGGGNQPQHF
TGTGCCAGCAGATTCACAGGGGGCGGCAATCAGCCCCAGCATTTT